This T cell receptor (beta chain) was sequenced for a study of regulatory T cells in long-lasting Graves disease. The TCR beta library used iRepertoire HTBI primers with Arm-PCR amplification of CDR3. In TCRdb, the multiplex PCR reads were re-called with MiXCR into one record per CDR3 protein. Of 300,000 to 400,000 distinct CDR3 sequences in the sample, over 15% are singletons; the top ten hold roughly 29%. Time point meaning: newly diagnosed GD, antithyroid drugs for less than 3 months. From RNA extracted from PBMCs, the TCR library was made. The CDR3 consists of 18 residues. Between the trimmed V and J ends, which lost 2 bases and 4 bases, there was a span of 21 bases. Germline V gene sequence: CDR1 SGHAT, CDR2 FQNNGV. This sample also appeared in a second study, on T cells in Graves' hyperthyroidism and ophthalmopathy. Per that study: Orbital computed tomography and thyroid ultrasound, together with serum TRAb and thyroxine and clinical symptoms, were used for diagnoses.

Sequencing used peripheral blood mononuclear cells (PBMCs), obtained at new diagnosis, from a patient treated with antithyroid drugs. The source of this sequence is a man aged 40-55 years with Graves disease. The chain couples TRBV11-2 to TRBJ1-3; D is ambiguous. Written as DNA, the CDR3 is TGTGCCAGCAGCTTATTGGTGTGGCAGACTCTCGCCGGAAACACCATATATTTT. This gives the protein CASSLLVWQTLAGNTIYF.